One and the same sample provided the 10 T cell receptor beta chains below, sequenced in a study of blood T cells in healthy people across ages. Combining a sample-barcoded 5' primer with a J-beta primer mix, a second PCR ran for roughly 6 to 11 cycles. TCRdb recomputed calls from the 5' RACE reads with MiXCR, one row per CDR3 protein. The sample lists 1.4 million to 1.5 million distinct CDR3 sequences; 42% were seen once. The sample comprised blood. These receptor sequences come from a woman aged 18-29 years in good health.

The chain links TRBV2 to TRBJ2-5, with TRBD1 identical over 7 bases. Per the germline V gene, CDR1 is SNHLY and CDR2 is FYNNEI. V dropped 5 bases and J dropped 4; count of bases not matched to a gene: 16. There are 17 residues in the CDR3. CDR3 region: CASSSDLDRPDGETQYF. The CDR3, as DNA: TGTGCCAGCAGTTCCGACTTGGACAGGCCCGATGGAGAGACCCAGTACTTC. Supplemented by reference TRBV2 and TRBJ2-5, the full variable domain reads EPEVTQTPSHQVTQMGQEVILRCVPISNHLYFYWYRQILGQKVEFLVSFYNNEISEKSEIFDDQFSVERPDGSNFTLKIRSTKLEDSAMYFCASSSDLDRPDGETQYFGPGTRLLVL.

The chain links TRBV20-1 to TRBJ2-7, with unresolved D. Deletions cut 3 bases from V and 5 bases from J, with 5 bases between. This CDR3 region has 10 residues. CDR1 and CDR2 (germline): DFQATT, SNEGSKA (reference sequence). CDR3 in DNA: TGCAGTGCTAGGGCCCACGAGCAGTACTTC. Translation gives CSARAHEQYF.

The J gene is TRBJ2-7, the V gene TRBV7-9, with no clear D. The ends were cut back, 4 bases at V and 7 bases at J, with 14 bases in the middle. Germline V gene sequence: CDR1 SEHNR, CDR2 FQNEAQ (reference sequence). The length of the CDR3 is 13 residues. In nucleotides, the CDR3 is TGTGCCAGCAGCTCGACGGGTCTCTGGGAGCAGTACTTC. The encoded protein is CASSSTGLWEQYF.

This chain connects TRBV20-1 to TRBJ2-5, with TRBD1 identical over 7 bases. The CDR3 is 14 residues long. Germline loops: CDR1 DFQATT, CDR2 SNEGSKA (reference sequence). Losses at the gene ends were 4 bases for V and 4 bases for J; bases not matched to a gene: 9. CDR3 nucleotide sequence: TGCAGTGCTAACCGACAGGGCTCCCGAGAGACCCAGTACTTC. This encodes CSANRQGSRETQYF.

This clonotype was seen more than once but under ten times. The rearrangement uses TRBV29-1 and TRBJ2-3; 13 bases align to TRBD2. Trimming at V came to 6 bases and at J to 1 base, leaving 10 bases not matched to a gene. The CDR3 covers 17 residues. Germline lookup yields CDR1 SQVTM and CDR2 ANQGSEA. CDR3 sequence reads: CSVTGLAGAGGTDTQYF. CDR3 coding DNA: TGCAGCGTGACAGGACTAGCGGGGGCCGGGGGCACAGATACGCAGTATTTT.

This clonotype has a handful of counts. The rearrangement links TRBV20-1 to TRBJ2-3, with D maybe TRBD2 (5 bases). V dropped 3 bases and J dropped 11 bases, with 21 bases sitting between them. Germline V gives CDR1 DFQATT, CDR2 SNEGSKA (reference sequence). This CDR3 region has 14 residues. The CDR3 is CSASGRNRDTQQYF. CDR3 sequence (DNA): TGCAGTGCTAGTGGAAGGAACCGGGATACCCAGCAGTATTTT.

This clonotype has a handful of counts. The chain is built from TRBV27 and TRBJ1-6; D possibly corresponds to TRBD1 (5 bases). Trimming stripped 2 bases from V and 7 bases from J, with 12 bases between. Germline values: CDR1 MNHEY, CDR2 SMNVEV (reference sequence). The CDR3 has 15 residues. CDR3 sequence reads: CASSLGGGDNSPLHF. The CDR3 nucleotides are TGTGCCAGCAGTTTAGGGGGTGGGGACAATTCACCCCTCCACTTT.

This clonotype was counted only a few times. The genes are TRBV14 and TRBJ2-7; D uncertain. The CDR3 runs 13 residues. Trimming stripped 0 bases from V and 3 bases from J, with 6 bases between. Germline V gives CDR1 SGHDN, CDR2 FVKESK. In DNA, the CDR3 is TGTGCCAGCAGCCAAGACGACGGCTACGAGCAGTACTTC. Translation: CASSQDDGYEQYF.

CDR3 amino acids: CASSREGGGGTDTQYF. DNA of the CDR3: TGTGCCAGCAGTAGGGAAGGGGGGGGGGGCACAGATACGCAGTATTTT. The chain combines TRBV2 with TRBJ2-3; D perhaps matches TRBD2 (7 bases). V shed 5 bases and J shed 1 base, with 16 bases lying between them. The CDR3 extends over 16 amino acids. Germline V gene sequence: CDR1 SNHLY, CDR2 FYNNEI.

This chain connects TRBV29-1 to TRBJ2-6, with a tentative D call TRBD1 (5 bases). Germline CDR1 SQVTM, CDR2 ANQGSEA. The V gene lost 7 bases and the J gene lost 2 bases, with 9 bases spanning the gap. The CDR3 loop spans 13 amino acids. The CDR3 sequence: CSARAPGANVLTF. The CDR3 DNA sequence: TGCAGCGCCAGGGCCCCTGGGGCCAACGTCCTGACTTTC.